This TCR beta chain appears in the sequencing data of a study of blood T cell repertoires in COVID-19 (dated by TCRdb to between 2020 and 2021). Study-level background: Collaborator samples came from the United States, Italy and Spain and covered acute and convalescent phases of COVID-19. The repertoires were released in a freely available public database meant as a resource for research on the immune response to SARS-CoV-2. The samples were drawn from the first 160 participants of the ongoing ImmuneRACE study and from roughly 1,300 subjects provided by 6 global collaborators. Where available, HLA class I and class II types were taken from metadata supplied by the sample provider and were not determined by assay-based typing. A de-identified subject ID, COVID-19 status, age in years and sex were almost always included in the sample metadata. The dataset comprised deeply sampled blood TCRbeta repertoires from subjects exposed to, actively infected with, or recovered from COVID-19. The material from the prospective study consisted of cDNA or gDNA derived from T cells, B-cell-depleted T cells, or PBMCs.

Whole blood was collected in K2EDTA tubes by collaborating institutions according to the institutions' own protocols. Collaborator samples were shipped for TCRbeta analysis as frozen whole blood, isolated PBMCs, or DNA extracted from either sample type. The CDR3 has 16 amino acids, counting the end cysteine and phenylalanine. CDR3 DNA only is kept here, 48 bases in frame from base 1. Via the germline V gene (reference sequence), CDR1 is GTSNPN and CDR2 SVGIG. Germline trimming amounts to 1 base on V and 5 bases on J, with 5 as the count of junction bases outside the gene matches. The immunoSEQ Assay, a bias-controlled multiplex PCR, was used to amplify TCRbeta CDR3 regions from genomic DNA. In the source study's methods: Nucleated cell counts per sample were estimated from amplification of reference gene primers within the assay. To quantify the absolute abundance of each unique TCRbeta CDR3 rearrangement, sequence reads were collapsed and filtered. For each sample, productive Simpson clonality was calculated as the square root of Simpson's diversity index across productive rearrangements. TCRdb stores this immuneACCESS table with in-frame sequences only. Part of the clones is absent; in the studies checked, under half of the shortfall reflects unresolved V genes, and no reason is known for the rest. That table gives V, J and clone size, and the DNA gave D and trimming. This sample is represented by roughly 100,000 clones; around 92% of them were singletons. The leading ten clones occupy around 4.4% of the sample.

Here is what the overall study found, with its caveats: Clinical and demographic metadata were provided uncurated, with the amount varying by source and participant.

In regard to this clone: Its antigen is not yet known. Base qualities are not provided; no much larger clone lies one nucleotide away.

Sequenced: peripheral blood. The chain is made from TRBV30 and TRBJ2-2; TRBD2 lines up with 12 middle nucleotides. This TCR came from a man between 18 and 29 years old with acute or convalescent COVID-19. The CDR3 here reads CAWSGLAGELTGELFF. DNA sequence: TGTGCCTGGAGTGGACTAGCGGGAGAACTAACCGGGGAGCTGTTTTTT.